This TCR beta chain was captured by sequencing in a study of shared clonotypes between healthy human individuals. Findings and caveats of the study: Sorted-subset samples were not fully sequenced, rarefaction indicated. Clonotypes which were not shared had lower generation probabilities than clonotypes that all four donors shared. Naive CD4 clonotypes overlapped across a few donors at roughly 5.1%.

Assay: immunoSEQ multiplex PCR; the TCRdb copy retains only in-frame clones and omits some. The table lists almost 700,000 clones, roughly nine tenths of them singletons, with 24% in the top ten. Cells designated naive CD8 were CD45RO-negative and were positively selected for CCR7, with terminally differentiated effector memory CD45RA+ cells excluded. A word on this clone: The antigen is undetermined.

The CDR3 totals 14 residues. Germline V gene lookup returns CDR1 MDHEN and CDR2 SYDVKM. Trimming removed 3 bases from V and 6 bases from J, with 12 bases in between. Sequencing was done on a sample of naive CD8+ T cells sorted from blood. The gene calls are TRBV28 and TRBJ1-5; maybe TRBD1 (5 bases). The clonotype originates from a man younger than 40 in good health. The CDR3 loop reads CASSFYARAQPQHF. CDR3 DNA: TGTGCCAGCAGTTTTTACGCCAGGGCTCAGCCCCAGCATTTT. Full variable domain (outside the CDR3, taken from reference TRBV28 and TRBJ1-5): DVKVTQSSRYLVKRTGEKVFLECVQDMDHENMFWYRQDPGLGLRLIYFSYDVKMKEKGDIPEGYSVSREKKERFSLILESASTNQTSMYLCASSFYARAQPQHFGDGTRLSIL.